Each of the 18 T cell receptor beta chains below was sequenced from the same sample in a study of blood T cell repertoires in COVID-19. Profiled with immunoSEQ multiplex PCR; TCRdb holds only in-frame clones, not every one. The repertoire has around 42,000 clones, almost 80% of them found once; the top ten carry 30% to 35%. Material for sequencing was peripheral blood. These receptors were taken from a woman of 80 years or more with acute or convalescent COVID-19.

The CDR3: CASSLSDTDTQYF. CDR3 bases: TGTGCCAGCAGCCTTAGCGACACAGATACGCAGTATTTT. This rearrangement joins TRBV12-3 or TRBV12-4 to TRBJ2-3, with D possibly matching TRBD2 (5 bases). Trimming cost V 6 bases and J 2 bases, with 9 bases left between them. This CDR3 has 13 amino acids.

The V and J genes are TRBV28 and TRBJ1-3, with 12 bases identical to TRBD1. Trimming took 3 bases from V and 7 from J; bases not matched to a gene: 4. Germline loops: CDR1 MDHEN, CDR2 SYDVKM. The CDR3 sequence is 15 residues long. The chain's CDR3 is CASSFRDRGRNTIYF. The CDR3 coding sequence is TGTGCCAGCAGTTTTAGGGACAGGGGGCGGAACACCATATATTTT.

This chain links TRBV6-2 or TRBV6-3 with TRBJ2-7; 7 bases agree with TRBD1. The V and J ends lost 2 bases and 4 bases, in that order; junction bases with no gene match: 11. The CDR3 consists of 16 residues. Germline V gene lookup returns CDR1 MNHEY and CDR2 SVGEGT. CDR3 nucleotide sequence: TGTGCCAGCAGTTACAGACAGGGTTTCCCGATATACGAGCAGTACTTC. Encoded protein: CASSYRQGFPIYEQYF.

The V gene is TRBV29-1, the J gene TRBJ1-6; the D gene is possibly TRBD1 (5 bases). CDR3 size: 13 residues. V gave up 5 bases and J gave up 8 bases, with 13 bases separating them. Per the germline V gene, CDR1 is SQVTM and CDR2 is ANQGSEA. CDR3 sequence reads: CSVRGLGDSPLHF. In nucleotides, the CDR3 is TGCAGCGTTCGAGGATTAGGGGATTCACCCCTCCACTTT.

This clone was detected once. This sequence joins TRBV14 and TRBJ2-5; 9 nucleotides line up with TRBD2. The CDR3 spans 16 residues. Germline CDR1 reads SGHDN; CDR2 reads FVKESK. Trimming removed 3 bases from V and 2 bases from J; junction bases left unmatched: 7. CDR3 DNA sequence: TGTGCCAGCAGCCACGGACTAGCGAGGGGACAAGAGACCCAGTACTTC. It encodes CASSHGLARGQETQYF.

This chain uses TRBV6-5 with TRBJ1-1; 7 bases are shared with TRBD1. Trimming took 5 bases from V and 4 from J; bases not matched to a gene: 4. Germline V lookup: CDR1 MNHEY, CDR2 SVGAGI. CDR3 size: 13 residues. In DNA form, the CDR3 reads TGTGCCAGCAGTCGACAGGGACCCACTGAAGCTTTCTTT. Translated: CASSRQGPTEAFF.

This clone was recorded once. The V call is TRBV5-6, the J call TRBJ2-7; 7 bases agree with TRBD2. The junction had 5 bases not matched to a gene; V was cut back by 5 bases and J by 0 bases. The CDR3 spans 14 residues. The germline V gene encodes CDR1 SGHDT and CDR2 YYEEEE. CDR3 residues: CASRRRGTSYEQYF. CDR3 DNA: TGTGCCAGCAGGAGGCGGGGGACCTCCTACGAGCAGTACTTC.

CDR3 bases: TGCGCCAGCAGAGCAGGCCCCAAGAATGAGCAGTTCTTC. Amino acid sequence: CASRAGPKNEQFF. The rearrangement joins TRBV23-1 to TRBJ2-1; the D is unclear. TRBV23-1 has ORF status, its function being uncertain. The CDR3 spans 13 residues. The V gene lost 6 bases and the J gene lost 7 bases, with 13 bases spanning the gap.

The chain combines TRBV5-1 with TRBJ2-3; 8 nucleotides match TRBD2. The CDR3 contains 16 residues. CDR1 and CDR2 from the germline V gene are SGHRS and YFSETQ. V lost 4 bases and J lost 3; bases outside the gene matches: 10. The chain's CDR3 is CASSPSGGTSTDTQYF. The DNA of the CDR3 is TGCGCCAGCAGCCCCAGCGGGGGAACTTCGACAGATACGCAGTATTTT.

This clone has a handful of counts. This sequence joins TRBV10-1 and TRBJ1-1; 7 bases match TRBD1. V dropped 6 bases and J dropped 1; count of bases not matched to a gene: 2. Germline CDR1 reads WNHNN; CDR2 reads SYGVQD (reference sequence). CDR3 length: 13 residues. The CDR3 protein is CASSGQANTEAFF. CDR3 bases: TGCGCCAGCAGCGGACAGGCGAACACTGAAGCTTTCTTT.

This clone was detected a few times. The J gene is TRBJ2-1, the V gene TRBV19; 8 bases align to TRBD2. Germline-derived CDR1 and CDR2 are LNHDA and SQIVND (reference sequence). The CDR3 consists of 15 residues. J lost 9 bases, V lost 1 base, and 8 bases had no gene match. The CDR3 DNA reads TGTGCCAGTAGTATAGGGACTAGCCTCCGGGGTGAGCAGTTCTTC. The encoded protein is CASSIGTSLRGEQFF.

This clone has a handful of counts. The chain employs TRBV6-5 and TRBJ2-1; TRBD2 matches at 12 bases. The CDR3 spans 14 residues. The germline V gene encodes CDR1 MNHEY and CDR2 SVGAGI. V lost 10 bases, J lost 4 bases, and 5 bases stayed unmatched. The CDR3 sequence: CATLLAGGYNEQFF. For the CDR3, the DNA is TGTGCCACTTTACTAGCGGGAGGATACAATGAGCAGTTCTTC.

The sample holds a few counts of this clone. In DNA form, the CDR3 reads TGTGCCACCAGTAACCCGACAGGAGAGGTAAAACTGTTTTTT. Residues: CATSNPTGEVKLFF. This chain joins TRBV24-1 and TRBJ1-4; D is possibly TRBD1 (6 bases). The CDR3 loop spans 14 amino acids. V gave up 6 bases and J gave up 10 bases, with 17 bases separating them. The germline CDR1 and CDR2 sequences are KGHDR and SFDVKD.

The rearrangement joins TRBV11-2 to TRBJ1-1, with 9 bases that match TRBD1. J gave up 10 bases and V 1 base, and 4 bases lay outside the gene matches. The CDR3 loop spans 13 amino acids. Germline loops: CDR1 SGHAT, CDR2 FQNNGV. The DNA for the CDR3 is TGTGCCAGCAGCTTAGGACAGGGGGTCGGAGCTTTCTTT. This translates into CASSLGQGVGAFF.

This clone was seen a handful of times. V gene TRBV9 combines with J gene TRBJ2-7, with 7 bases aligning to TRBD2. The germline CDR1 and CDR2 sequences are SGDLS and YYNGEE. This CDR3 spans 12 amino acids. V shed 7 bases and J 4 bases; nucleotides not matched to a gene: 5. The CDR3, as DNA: TGTGCCAGCGGCAGCGGGACGTACGAGCAGTACTTC. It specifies CASGSGTYEQYF.

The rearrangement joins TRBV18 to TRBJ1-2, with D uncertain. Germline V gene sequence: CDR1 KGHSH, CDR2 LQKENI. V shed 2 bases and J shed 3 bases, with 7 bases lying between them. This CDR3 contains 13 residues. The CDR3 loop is CASSPSEDYGYTF. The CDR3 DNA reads TGTGCCAGCTCACCAAGCGAGGACTATGGCTACACCTTC. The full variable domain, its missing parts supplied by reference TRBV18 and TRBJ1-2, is NAGVMQNPRHLVRRRGQEARLRCSPMKGHSHVYWYRQLPEEGLKFMVYLQKENIIDESGMPKERFSAEFPKEGPSILRIQQVVRGDSAAYFCASSPSEDYGYTFGSGTRLTVV.

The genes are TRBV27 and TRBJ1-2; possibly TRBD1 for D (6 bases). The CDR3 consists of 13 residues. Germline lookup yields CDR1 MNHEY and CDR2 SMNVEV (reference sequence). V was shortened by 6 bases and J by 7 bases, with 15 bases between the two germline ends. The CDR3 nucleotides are TGTGCCAGCAGCCAAACAGGGAGTGGTGGCTACACCTTC. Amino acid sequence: CASSQTGSGGYTF.

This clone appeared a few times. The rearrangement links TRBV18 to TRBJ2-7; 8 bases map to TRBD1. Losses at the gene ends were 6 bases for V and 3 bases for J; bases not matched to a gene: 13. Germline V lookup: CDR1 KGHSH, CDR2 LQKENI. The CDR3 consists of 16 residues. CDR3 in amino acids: CASSKDRANRGYEQYF. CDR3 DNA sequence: TGTGCCAGCTCGAAGGACAGGGCCAACCGTGGCTACGAGCAGTACTTC.